This T cell receptor beta chain was retrieved from a study of shared clonotypes between healthy human individuals. DNA from unsorted PBMC was sequenced on ten immunoSEQ deep assay plates. Method: immunoSEQ multiplex PCR; TCRdb's copy keeps in-frame clones and lacks some. The sample lists about 480,000 clones, less than 85% seen once, with 10% to 15% in the top ten. V lost 7 bases to trimming and J lost 11 bases, with 14 bases between them. Germline V lookup: CDR1 SNHLY, CDR2 FYNNEI. The CDR3 sequence is 11 residues long. This clone was seen many times. The sequence was collected from a woman in her forties in good health. Some clones in this sample may be carry-over from other donors' samples. The sample taken for sequencing was PBMCs. The chain combines TRBV2 with TRBJ1-1, with no clear D. In nucleotides, the CDR3 is TGTGCCAGCATGATTCTAGGGAAGGCTTTCTTT. Translating it yields CASMILGKAFF.